These 27 T cell receptor beta chains were sequenced from one sample in a study of patients and donors after allogeneic stem cell transplantation (dated by TCRdb to the early 2020s). Library preparation was by RT-PCR. Sequenced on a NextSeq 550. TCRdb passed the public sequencing reads through fastp at Q25 and MiXCR, retaining productive beta sequences. Entries that share a CDR3 protein sequence are merged under the most common genes and DNA. Counted in this sample were under 170,000 distinct CDR3 sequences; over 35% of them appeared once. The top ten clonotypes cover 40% to 55% of the sample. The sequenced material came from blood, either unsorted or a sorted T cell fraction (not recorded which). These receptors originate from a human donor who was either an allogeneic HSCT recipient or a stem cell or donor lymphocyte infusion donor (not recorded which). It is not recorded whose cells these are; they may come from a transplant donor.

This chain links TRBV4-2 with TRBJ1-1, with D hard to call. The germline V gene encodes CDR1 LGHNA and CDR2 YNFKEQ. The CDR3 covers 13 residues. V was clipped by 0 bases and J by 1 base, with 3 bases between them. As DNA, the CDR3 is TGTGCCAGCAGCCAAGACCCGAACACTGAAGCTTTCTTT. This sequence encodes CASSQDPNTEAFF.

The chain links TRBV20-1 to TRBJ1-6, with TRBD1 matching over 7 bases. Per germline, CDR1 DFQATT and CDR2 SNEGSKA (reference sequence). The CDR3 has 13 residues. Trimming at V came to 5 bases and at J to 8 bases, leaving 6 bases not matched to a gene. This CDR3 reads CSARQGRDSPLHF. CDR3 coding DNA: TGCAGTGCTCGACAGGGCCGTGATTCACCCCTCCACTTT.

This clonotype was recorded many times. DNA for the CDR3: TGTGCCAGTGGCGACCTACCTATCACTGAAGCTTTCTTT. It codes for CASGDLPITEAFF. The chain couples TRBV12-3 or TRBV12-4 to TRBJ1-1; no reliable D call. CDR3 length: 13 residues. Trimming left V 9 bases short and J 4 bases short, with 15 bases between.

V is TRBV28 and J is TRBJ2-2, with 9 bases matching TRBD1. J lost 7 bases, V lost 8 bases, and 5 bases had no gene match. This CDR3 is built from 13 residues. Germline CDR1 MDHEN, CDR2 SYDVKM. CDR3 nucleotides: TGTGCCAGCGGGACAGGGTGGGGCGGGGAGCTGTTTTTT. Protein: CASGTGWGGELFF.

The chain is built from TRBV5-1 and TRBJ1-2; 7 bases are shared with TRBD1. V was pared by 3 bases and J by 5 bases, with 10 bases of the junction left unmatched. The germline CDR1 and CDR2 sequences are SGHRS and YFSETQ. The CDR3 is made up of 15 amino acids. The CDR3 DNA is TGCGCCAGCAGCTCCGAGACAGGGCTGGGGTATGGCTACACCTTC. It encodes CASSSETGLGYGYTF. Full variable domain (outside the CDR3, taken from reference TRBV5-1 and TRBJ1-2): KAGVTQTPRYLIKTRGQQVTLSCSPISGHRSVSWYQQTPGQGLQFLFEYFSETQRNKGNFPGRFSGRQFSNSRSEMNVSTLELGDSALYLCASSSETGLGYGYTFGSGTRLTVV.

The V and J genes are TRBV6-5 and TRBJ1-1, with 8 bases matching TRBD1. Germline-derived CDR1 and CDR2 are MNHEY and SVGAGI. The CDR3 has 15 amino acids. V was clipped by 3 bases and J by 5 bases; unmatched bases: 8. CDR3 loop: CASSYRQGLGTEAFF. As DNA, the CDR3 is TGTGCCAGCAGTTATAGACAGGGGCTTGGGACTGAAGCTTTCTTT.

This clonotype has only a few counts. The chain is built from TRBV29-1 and TRBJ1-1; possibly TRBD1 for D (5 bases). Between the trimmed V and J ends, which lost 8 bases and 1 base, there was a span of 17 bases. This CDR3 is built from 14 residues. Germline loops: CDR1 SQVTM, CDR2 ANQGSEA. The CDR3 DNA reads TGCAGCCTACAGGTTCGAGGATCGAACACTGAAGCTTTCTTT. Its protein product is CSLQVRGSNTEAFF.

A few counts support this clonotype. The J gene is TRBJ1-1, the V gene TRBV9, with TRBD1 matching 8 bases. After removal of 3 bases from V and 1 base from J, the junction contained 8 bases not matched to a gene. The germline V gene has CDR1 SGDLS and CDR2 YYNGEE. This CDR3 spans 16 amino acids. The CDR3 sequence: CASSAWTGIGNTEAFF. DNA for the CDR3: TGTGCCAGCAGCGCCTGGACAGGGATTGGGAACACTGAAGCTTTCTTT.

The chain carries TRBV7-6 and TRBJ1-1, with D possibly TRBD1 on 6 matching bases. This CDR3 has 16 amino acids. The germline V gene has CDR1 SGHVS and CDR2 FNYEAQ. V was pared by 5 bases and J by 1 base, with 17 bases between. The CDR3 coding sequence is TGTGCCAGCAGCCCCACAGGGAGGAGCGAGAACACTGAAGCTTTCTTT. This encodes CASSPTGRSENTEAFF.

Comments on this clonotype: The junction departs from the called germline gene at one end, perhaps through a read error. The V call is TRBV7-2, the J call TRBJ2-1, with 11 bases fitting TRBD2. CDR1 is SGHTA, CDR2 FQGNSA, per germline. The CDR3 covers 15 residues. The CDR3 reads CASRLAGGPGNEQFF. In DNA, the CDR3 is TGTGCCAGCAGATTAGCGGGGGGGCCGGGTAATGAGCAGTTCTTC.

This chain uses TRBV7-3 with TRBJ1-1; a weak D match, TRBD1 (6 bases). The V end lost 1 base, the J end lost 1 base, and 7 bases lay between the germline ends. The CDR3 consists of 14 residues. Germline loops: CDR1 SGHTA, CDR2 FQGTGA. CDR3 sequence reads: CASSLMGQNTEAFF. The CDR3 bases are TGTGCCAGCAGCTTAATGGGACAGAACACTGAAGCTTTCTTT. Supplemented by reference TRBV7-3 and TRBJ1-1, the full variable domain reads GAGVSQTPSNKVTEKGKYVELRCDPISGHTALYWYRQSLGQGPEFLIYFQGTGAADDSGLPNDRFFAVRPEGSVSTLKIQRTERGDSAVYLCASSLMGQNTEAFFGQGTRLTVV.

The rearrangement uses TRBV12-3 or TRBV12-4 and TRBJ1-1; weak D call: TRBD1 (5 bases). The CDR3 runs 15 residues. Trimming took off 1 base at V and 1 base at J, with 10 bases between the two ends. CDR3 sequence reads: CASSLVWQGNTEAFF. In DNA, the CDR3 is TGTGCCAGCAGTTTAGTTTGGCAGGGGAACACTGAAGCTTTCTTT.

The V gene is TRBV9, the J gene TRBJ1-3; 12 bases are shared with TRBD1. CDR3 length: 16 amino acids. V shed 3 bases, J shed 7 bases, and the junction held 8 bases outside the gene matches. Germline V gene lookup returns CDR1 SGDLS and CDR2 YYNGEE. CDR3 nucleotide sequence: TGTGCCAGCAGCGGCCCGACGGGACAGGGGGCGAACACCATATATTTT. Its translation is CASSGPTGQGANTIYF.

The chain combines TRBV9 with TRBJ2-3; D is ambiguous. Trimming pared 4 bases from V and 5 bases from J, leaving 14 bases between. CDR1 is SGDLS and CDR2 is YYNGEE in the germline V gene. This CDR3 contains 14 residues. CDR3 amino acids: CASSPQTKGDTQYF. CDR3 coding DNA: TGTGCCAGCAGCCCCCAAACCAAGGGAGATACGCAGTATTTT.

This clonotype was counted only a few times. The chain uses TRBV5-1 and TRBJ1-3; 7 bases line up with TRBD1. Germline CDR1 SGHRS, CDR2 YFSETQ. The CDR3 has 15 amino acids. Trimming at V came to 4 bases and at J to 4 bases, leaving 8 bases not matched to a gene. The CDR3 region is CASSAGQAAGNTIYF. DNA of the CDR3: TGCGCCAGCAGCGCTGGACAGGCCGCAGGAAACACCATATATTTT.

The sample holds a few counts of this clonotype. The chain is built from TRBV4-1 and TRBJ1-2; perhaps TRBD1 as D (5 bases). CDR1 is MGHRA and CDR2 is YSYEKL in the germline V gene. CDR3 length: 15 residues. V gave up 0 bases and J gave up 2 bases, with 10 bases separating them. CDR3 nucleotides: TGCGCCAGCAGCCAAGAAACCGGGGGGAACTATGGCTACACCTTC. Translation gives CASSQETGGNYGYTF.

This clonotype was observed a handful of times. The chain is built from TRBV20-1 and TRBJ2-3; the D is unclear. This CDR3 is 12 amino acids long. Deletions cut 5 bases from V and 2 bases from J, with 8 bases between. The germline CDR1 and CDR2 sequences are DFQATT and SNEGSKA (reference sequence). CDR3: CSAADPTDTQYF. In DNA form, the CDR3 reads TGCAGTGCTGCGGACCCCACAGATACGCAGTATTTT.

This clonotype showed up just a few times. V gene TRBV12-3 or TRBV12-4 combines with J gene TRBJ2-7; 10 nucleotides match TRBD1. V was clipped by 5 bases and J by 3 bases; unmatched bases: 4. The CDR3 sequence is 14 residues long. The chain's CDR3 is CASSPGTGVYEQYV. The CDR3 nucleotides read TGTGCCAGCAGTCCGGGGACAGGGGTCTACGAGCAGTACGTC.

The V call is TRBV6-5, the J call TRBJ2-3; D is unresolved. Germline V gene lookup returns CDR1 MNHEY and CDR2 SVGAGI. The CDR3 loop spans 16 amino acids. V gave up 2 bases and J gave up 6 bases, with 18 bases separating them. CDR3 DNA sequence: TGTGCCAGCAGTTACAGCCGGGCCGTGGGGTGGGATACGCAGTATTTT. Encoded protein: CASSYSRAVGWDTQYF.

The genes are TRBV7-9 and TRBJ2-1; TRBD2 might be the D (5 bases). This CDR3 contains 12 residues. Germline CDR1 is SEHNR and CDR2 is FQNEAQ (reference sequence). Trimming stripped 5 bases from V and 7 bases from J, with 9 bases between. The CDR3 spells CASSLLVNEQFF. The CDR3 coding sequence is TGTGCCAGCAGCCTACTAGTTAATGAGCAGTTCTTC.

This rearrangement joins TRBV12-3 or TRBV12-4 to TRBJ2-3, with D tentatively TRBD1 or TRBD2 (5 bases each). V was shortened by 5 bases and J by 2 bases, with 17 bases between the two germline ends. The CDR3 extends over 16 amino acids. The CDR3 loop is CASSQPGPQITDTQYF. In DNA form, the CDR3 reads TGTGCCAGCAGTCAACCGGGACCCCAGATCACAGATACGCAGTATTTT.

This sequence joins TRBV30 and TRBJ1-6; the D is unclear. V dropped 5 bases and J dropped 5 bases, with 7 bases sitting between them. The germline gives CDR1 GTSNPN, CDR2 SVGIG (reference sequence). The CDR3 has 12 residues. The CDR3 DNA reads as TGTGCCTGGGGGAGCGATAATTCACCCCTCCACTTT. It yields the protein CAWGSDNSPLHF.

This clonotype has a count of ten or more. The rearrangement uses TRBV27 and TRBJ1-2, with 7 bases fitting TRBD1. This CDR3 has 15 amino acids. Germline loops: CDR1 MNHEY, CDR2 SMNVEV (reference sequence). J gave up 0 bases and V 5 bases, and 6 bases lay outside the gene matches. The CDR3 region is CASSPSGTANYGYTF. The CDR3 nucleotides are TGTGCCAGCAGTCCTTCCGGGACAGCTAACTATGGCTACACCTTC.

This clonotype was picked up many times. V usage is TRBV20-1 and J usage is TRBJ1-5; 9 nucleotides line up with TRBD1. Germline CDR1 DFQATT, CDR2 SNEGSKA (reference sequence). Trimming removed 6 bases from V and 2 bases from J; junction bases left unmatched: 5. The CDR3 has 14 residues. The CDR3: CSASGQGGNQPQHF. CDR3 nucleotides: TGCAGTGCGTCGGGACAGGGCGGCAATCAGCCCCAGCATTTT.

The chain carries TRBV12-3 or TRBV12-4 and TRBJ1-1, with D unclear. The CDR3 length is 11 residues. Trimming cost V 4 bases and J 7 bases, with 7 bases left between them. DNA for the CDR3: TGTGCCAGCAGTTACAGAATTGAAGCTTTCTTT. The encoded protein is CASSYRIEAFF.

This clonotype was seen at least ten times. The J gene is TRBJ2-2, the V gene TRBV10-3; TRBD2 aligns across 7 bases. CDR1 is ENHRY, CDR2 SYGVKD, per germline. Trimming at V came to 6 bases and at J to 0 bases, leaving 10 bases not matched to a gene. This CDR3 has 17 residues. This CDR3 is CAISPTSFYANTGELFF. The CDR3 DNA reads as TGTGCCATCAGCCCGACTAGCTTTTACGCGAACACCGGGGAGCTGTTTTTT.

The chain links TRBV12-3 or TRBV12-4 to TRBJ1-1; D unresolved. This CDR3 has 15 residues. V lost 2 bases and J 1 base, leaving 11 bases between the germline ends. The CDR3 nucleotides read TGTGCCAGCAGTTTAACGAGAATTCCGAACACTGAAGCTTTCTTT. The encoded protein is CASSLTRIPNTEAFF.